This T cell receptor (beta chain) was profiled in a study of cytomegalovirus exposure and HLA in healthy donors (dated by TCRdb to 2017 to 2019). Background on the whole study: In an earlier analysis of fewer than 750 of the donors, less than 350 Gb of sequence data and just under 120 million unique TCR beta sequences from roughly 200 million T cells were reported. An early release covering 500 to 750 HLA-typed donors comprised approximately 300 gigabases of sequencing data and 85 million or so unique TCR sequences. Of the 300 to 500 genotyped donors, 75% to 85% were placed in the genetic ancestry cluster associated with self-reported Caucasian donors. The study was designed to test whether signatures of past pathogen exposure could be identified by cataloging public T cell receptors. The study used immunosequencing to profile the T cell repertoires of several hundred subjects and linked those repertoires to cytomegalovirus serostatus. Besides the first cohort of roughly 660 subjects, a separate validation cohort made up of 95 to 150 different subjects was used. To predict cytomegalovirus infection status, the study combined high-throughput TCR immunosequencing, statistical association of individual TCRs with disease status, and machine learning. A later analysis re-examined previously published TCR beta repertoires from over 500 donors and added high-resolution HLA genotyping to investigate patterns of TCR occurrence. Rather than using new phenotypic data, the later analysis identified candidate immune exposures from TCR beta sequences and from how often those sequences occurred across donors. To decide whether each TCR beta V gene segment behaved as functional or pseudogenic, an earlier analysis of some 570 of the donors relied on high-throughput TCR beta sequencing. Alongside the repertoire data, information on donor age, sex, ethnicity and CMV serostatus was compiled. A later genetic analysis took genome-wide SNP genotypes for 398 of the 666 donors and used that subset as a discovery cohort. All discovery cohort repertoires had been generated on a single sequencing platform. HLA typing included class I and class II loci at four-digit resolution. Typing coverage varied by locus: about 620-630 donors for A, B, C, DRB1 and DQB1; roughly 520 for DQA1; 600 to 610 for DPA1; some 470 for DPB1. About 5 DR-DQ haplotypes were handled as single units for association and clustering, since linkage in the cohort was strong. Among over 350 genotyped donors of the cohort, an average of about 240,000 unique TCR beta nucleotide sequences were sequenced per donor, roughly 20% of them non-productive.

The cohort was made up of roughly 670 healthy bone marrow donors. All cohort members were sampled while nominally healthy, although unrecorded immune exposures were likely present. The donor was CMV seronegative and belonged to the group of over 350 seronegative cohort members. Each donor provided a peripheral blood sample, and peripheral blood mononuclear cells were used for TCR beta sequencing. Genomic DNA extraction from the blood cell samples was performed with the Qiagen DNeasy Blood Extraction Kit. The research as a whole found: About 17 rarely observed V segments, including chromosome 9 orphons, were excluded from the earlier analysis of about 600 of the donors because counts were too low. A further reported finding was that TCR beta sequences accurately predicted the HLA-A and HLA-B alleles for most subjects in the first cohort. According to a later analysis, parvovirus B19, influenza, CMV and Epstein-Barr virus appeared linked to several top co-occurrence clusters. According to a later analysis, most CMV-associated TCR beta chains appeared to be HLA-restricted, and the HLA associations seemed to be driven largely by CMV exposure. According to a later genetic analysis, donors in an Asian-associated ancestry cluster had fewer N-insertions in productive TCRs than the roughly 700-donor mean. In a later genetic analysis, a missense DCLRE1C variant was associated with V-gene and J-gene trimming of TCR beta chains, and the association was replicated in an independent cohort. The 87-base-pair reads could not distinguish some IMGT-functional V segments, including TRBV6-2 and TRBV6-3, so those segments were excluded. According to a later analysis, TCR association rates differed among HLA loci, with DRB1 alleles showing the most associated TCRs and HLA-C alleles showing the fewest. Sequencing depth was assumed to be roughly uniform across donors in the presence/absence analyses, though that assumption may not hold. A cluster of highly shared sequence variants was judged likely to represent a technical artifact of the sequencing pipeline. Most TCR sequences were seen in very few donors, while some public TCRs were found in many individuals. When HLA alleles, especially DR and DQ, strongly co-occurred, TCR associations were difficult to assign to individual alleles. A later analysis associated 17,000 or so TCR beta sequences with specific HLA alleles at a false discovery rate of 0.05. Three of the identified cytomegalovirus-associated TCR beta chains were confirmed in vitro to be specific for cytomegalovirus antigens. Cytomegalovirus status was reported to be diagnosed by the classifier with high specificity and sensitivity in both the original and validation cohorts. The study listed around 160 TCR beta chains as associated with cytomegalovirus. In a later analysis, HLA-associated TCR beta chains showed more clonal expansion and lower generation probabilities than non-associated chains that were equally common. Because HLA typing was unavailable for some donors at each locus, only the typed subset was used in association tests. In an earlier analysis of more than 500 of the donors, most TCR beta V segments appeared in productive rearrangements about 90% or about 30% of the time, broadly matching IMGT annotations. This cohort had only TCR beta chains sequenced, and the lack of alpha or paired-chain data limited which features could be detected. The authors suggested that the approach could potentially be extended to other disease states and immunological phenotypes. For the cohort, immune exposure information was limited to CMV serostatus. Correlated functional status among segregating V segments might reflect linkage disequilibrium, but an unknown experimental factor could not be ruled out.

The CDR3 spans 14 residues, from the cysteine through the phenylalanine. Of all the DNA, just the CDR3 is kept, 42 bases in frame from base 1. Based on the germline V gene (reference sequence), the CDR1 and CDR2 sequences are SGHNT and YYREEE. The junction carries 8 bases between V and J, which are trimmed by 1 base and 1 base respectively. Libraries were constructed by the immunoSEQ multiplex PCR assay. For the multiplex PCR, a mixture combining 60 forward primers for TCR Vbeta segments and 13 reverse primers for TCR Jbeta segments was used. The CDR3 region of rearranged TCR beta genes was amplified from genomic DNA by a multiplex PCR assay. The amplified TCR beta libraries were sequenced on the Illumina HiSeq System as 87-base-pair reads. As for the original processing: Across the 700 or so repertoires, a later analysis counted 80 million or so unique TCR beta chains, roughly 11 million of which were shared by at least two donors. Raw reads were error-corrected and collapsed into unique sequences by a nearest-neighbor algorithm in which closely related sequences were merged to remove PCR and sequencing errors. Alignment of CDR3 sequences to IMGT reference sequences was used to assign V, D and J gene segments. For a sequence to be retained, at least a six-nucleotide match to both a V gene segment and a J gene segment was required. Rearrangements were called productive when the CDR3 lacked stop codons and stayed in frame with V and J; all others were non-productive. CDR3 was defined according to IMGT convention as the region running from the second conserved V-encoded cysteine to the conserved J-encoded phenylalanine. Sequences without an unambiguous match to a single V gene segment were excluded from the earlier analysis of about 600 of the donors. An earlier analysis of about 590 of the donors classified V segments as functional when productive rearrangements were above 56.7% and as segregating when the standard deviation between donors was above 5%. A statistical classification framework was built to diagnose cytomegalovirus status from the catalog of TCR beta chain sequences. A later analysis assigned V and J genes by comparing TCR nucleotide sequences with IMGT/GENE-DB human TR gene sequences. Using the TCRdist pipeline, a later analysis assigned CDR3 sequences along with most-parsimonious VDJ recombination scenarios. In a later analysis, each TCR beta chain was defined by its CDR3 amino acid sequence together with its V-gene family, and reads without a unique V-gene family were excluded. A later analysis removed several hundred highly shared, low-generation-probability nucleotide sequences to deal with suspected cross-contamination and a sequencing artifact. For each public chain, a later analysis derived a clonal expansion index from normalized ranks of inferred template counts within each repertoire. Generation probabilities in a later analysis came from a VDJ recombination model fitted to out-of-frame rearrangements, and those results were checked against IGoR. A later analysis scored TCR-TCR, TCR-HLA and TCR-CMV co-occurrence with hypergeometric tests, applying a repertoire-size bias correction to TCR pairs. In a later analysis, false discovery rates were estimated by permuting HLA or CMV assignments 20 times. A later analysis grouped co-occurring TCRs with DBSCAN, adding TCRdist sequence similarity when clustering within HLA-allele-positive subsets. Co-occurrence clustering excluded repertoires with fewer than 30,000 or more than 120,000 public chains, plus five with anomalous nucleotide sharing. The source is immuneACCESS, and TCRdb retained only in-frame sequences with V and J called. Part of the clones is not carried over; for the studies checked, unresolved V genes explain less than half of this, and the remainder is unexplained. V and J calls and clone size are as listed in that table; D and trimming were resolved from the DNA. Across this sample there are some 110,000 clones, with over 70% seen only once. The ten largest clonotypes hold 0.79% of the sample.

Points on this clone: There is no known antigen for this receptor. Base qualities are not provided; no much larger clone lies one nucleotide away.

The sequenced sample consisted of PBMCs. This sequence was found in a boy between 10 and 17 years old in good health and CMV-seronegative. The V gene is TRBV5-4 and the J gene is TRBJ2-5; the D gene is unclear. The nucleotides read TGTGCCAGCAGCTTGTGGCCAGTCCAAGAGACCCAGTACTTC. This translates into CASSLWPVQETQYF.